The present T cell receptor beta chain was sequenced within a study of blood T cell repertoires in COVID-19. TCRdb's table, derived via immunoSEQ multiplex PCR, lists solely in-frame clones and lacks some. The sample consists of approximately 240,000 clones, approximately 90% of them appearing once. The sample taken for sequencing was peripheral blood. This receptor was taken from a woman between 40 and 55 years old who had recovered from COVID-19.

Here the CDR3 reads CASSYSPVRGSSYNEQFF. The CDR3 DNA follows: TGTGCCAGCAGTTACTCCCCCGTGCGGGGAAGCTCCTACAATGAGCAGTTCTTC. The chain uses TRBV6-2 or TRBV6-3 and TRBJ2-1; weak D call: TRBD2 (6 bases). Germline assignment: CDR1 MNHEY and CDR2 SVGEGT. This CDR3 is 18 amino acids long. The V end was cut by 0 bases, the J end by 0 bases, with 15 bases between.